The 22 T cell receptor beta chains presented below share a single source sample, sequenced in a study of beta chain features in type 1 diabetes. Reverse transcribing all isolated RNA meant expressed TCRB transcripts were sequenced. Measured with immunoSEQ multiplex PCR; TCRdb has only the in-frame clones, and not every one. Here the sample spans fewer than 350,000 clones, 15% being singletons. Their cognate antigens are unknown. Notes on the study in general: For Type 1 diabetes patients, all four CD4+ subsets carried TCRB CDR3s that were moderately but significantly shorter.

The sample was naive CD4+ T cells from blood. These receptors were obtained from a man between 18 and 35 years old with type 1 diabetes.

The chain links TRBV5-6 to TRBJ2-1; 7 positions agree with TRBD1. Germline CDR1 is SGHDT and CDR2 is YYEEEE. The length of the CDR3 is 15 residues. V trimming: 0 bases; J trimming: 8 bases; junction bases outside the gene matches: 8. CDR3 amino acids: CASSLVEGARDEQFF. CDR3 coding DNA: TGTGCCAGCAGCTTGGTTGAGGGGGCCAGGGATGAGCAGTTCTTC.

In its sample, this clone was seen once. This chain links TRBV14 with TRBJ2-7; 7 nucleotides agree with TRBD1. CDR3 length equals 14 residues. V gave up 4 bases and J gave up 0 bases; unmatched junction bases: 3. Germline V gene lookup returns CDR1 SGHDN and CDR2 FVKESK. The CDR3 region is CASSLWTGSYEQYF. CDR3 coding DNA: TGTGCCAGCAGCCTATGGACAGGCTCCTACGAGCAGTACTTC.

The chain joins TRBV27 to TRBJ2-7, with D possibly being TRBD2 (7 bases). The CDR3 runs 16 residues. Trimming cost V 8 bases and J 0 bases, with 20 bases left between them. Germline V gives CDR1 MNHEY, CDR2 SMNVEV (reference sequence). CDR3 in DNA: TGTGCCAGCCCTAAGGCGGGGGCCCCCTCCTCCTACGAGCAGTACTTC. Its translation is CASPKAGAPSSYEQYF.

This chain's CDR3 is CASSFGSGYNEQFF. For the CDR3, the DNA is TGCGCCAGCAGCTTTGGTAGCGGGTACAATGAGCAGTTCTTC. V is TRBV5-1 and J is TRBJ2-1, with 7 bases identical to TRBD2. The V gene's germline CDR1 is SGHRS and CDR2 YFSETQ. This CDR3 is 14 amino acids long. V shed 2 bases, J shed 4 bases, and the junction held 3 bases outside the gene matches.

CDR3 DNA: TGTGCCGCCCGCATAGGAGGGTCGGCAGATACGCAGTATTTT. This sequence encodes CAARIGGSADTQYF. The chain has TRBV6-5 and TRBJ2-3; possible D gene TRBD2, 6 bases. The germline V gene encodes CDR1 MNHEY and CDR2 SVGAGI. The CDR3 runs 14 residues. The V gene lost 11 bases and the J gene lost 4 bases, with 19 bases spanning the gap.

The genes are TRBV30 and TRBJ2-7; 10 positions match TRBD1. Trimming removed 0 bases from V and 4 bases from J; junction bases left unmatched: 21. The CDR3 contains 20 residues. Germline V CDR1 and CDR2: GTSNPN, SVGIG (reference sequence). The CDR3 spells CAWSVRRDRGSPGYRYEQYF. The CDR3 bases are TGTGCCTGGAGTGTAAGGCGGGACAGGGGCTCGCCCGGGTACCGTTACGAGCAGTACTTC.

The genes are TRBV6-5 and TRBJ1-5; the D gene is possibly TRBD1 (6 bases). V lost 0 bases to trimming and J lost 6 bases, with 9 bases between them. The germline gives CDR1 MNHEY, CDR2 SVGAGI. The CDR3 sequence is 14 residues long. The CDR3, as DNA: TGTGCCAGCAGTTACTCGAGAGGGGGTCAGCCCCAGCATTTT. Its protein product is CASSYSRGGQPQHF.

The chain joins TRBV19 to TRBJ2-3; D is unresolved. With 5 bases removed from V and 1 base from J, the gap between germline ends came to 7 bases. This CDR3 comprises 13 residues. Germline-derived CDR1 and CDR2 are LNHDA and SQIVND (reference sequence). CDR3 sequence: CASSPRGTDTQYF. In nucleotides, the CDR3 is TGTGCCAGTAGTCCCCGGGGCACAGATACGCAGTATTTT.

This clone showed up just a few times. The V and J genes are TRBV7-9 and TRBJ2-1, with TRBD2 as a possible D gene (6 bases). CDR1 and CDR2 (germline): SEHNR, FQNEAQ (reference sequence). Trimming shortened V by 2 bases and J by 0 bases, and 14 bases separated the two germline ends. There are 17 residues in the CDR3. This chain's CDR3 is CASSLRRGQSSYNEQFF. CDR3 in DNA: TGTGCCAGCAGCTTAAGGAGGGGCCAGAGCTCCTACAATGAGCAGTTCTTC.

This chain uses TRBV7-8 with TRBJ2-7; TRBD1 agrees at 7 bases. Germline V gives CDR1 SGHVS, CDR2 FQNEAQ. This CDR3 has 16 residues. V lost 5 bases to trimming and J lost 3 bases; unmatched junction nucleotides: 13. The CDR3 spells CASSLLGTAIIYEQYF. Written as DNA, the CDR3 is TGTGCCAGCAGCCTCCTAGGGACAGCCATAATCTACGAGCAGTACTTC.

The chain combines TRBV7-9 with TRBJ1-5; possible D gene TRBD1, 6 bases. This CDR3 contains 15 residues. V lost 6 bases to trimming and J lost 5 bases, with 17 bases between them. Germline loops: CDR1 SEHNR, CDR2 FQNEAQ (reference sequence). The CDR3 region has the DNA TGTGCCAGCAGAAGAGGGGGGAGGGGATATCAGCCCCAGCATTTT. Translated, it gives CASRRGGRGYQPQHF.

This chain links TRBV28 with TRBJ2-7; TRBD1 aligns across 8 bases. CDR3 size: 14 residues. CDR1 and CDR2 (germline): MDHEN, SYDVKM. J was trimmed by 2 bases and V by 6 bases; bases with no gene match: 6. CDR3 sequence (DNA): TGTGCCAGCAGCCAGGGGGCACTTCCCTACGAGCAGTACTTC. Encoded protein: CASSQGALPYEQYF.

This clone was seen only a few times. This chain uses TRBV20-1 with TRBJ1-2, with 7 bases that match TRBD1. The CDR3 totals 11 residues. The germline CDR1 and CDR2 sequences are DFQATT and SNEGSKA (reference sequence). Trimming took 3 bases from V and 12 from J; bases not matched to a gene: 7. DNA for the CDR3: TGCAGTGCTAGGGAGAGGACAGGCAACACCTTC. Amino acid sequence: CSARERTGNTF.

This clone has a handful of counts. The chain is built from TRBV4-2 and TRBJ1-1; 7 positions match TRBD1. Germline trimming cut 1 base from V and 11 bases from J; bases unmatched to any gene: 16. This CDR3 contains 16 residues. Germline CDR1 is LGHNA and CDR2 is YNFKEQ. This chain's CDR3 is CASSQATSNSGGQAFF. CDR3 nucleotide sequence: TGTGCCAGCAGCCAAGCCACGTCTAACTCCGGGGGACAGGCTTTCTTT.

The V call is TRBV11-2, the J call TRBJ2-5; 15 bases map to TRBD2. This CDR3 is 18 amino acids long. The ends lost 4 bases at V and 5 bases at J; junction bases unmatched: 11. Germline assignment: CDR1 SGHAT and CDR2 FQNNGV. The CDR3 protein is CASSSGLAGGPSWETQYF. The CDR3 DNA sequence: TGTGCCAGCAGCTCTGGACTAGCGGGGGGGCCAAGTTGGGAGACCCAGTACTTC.

This clone showed up just a few times. The rearrangement links TRBV9 to TRBJ1-1, with TRBD1 as a possible D gene (6 bases). This CDR3 comprises 14 residues. Trimming removed 4 bases at V and 2 bases at J, with 12 bases between. Germline V gene data show CDR1 as SGDLS and CDR2 as YYNGEE. CDR3 sequence: CASSPTGANTEAFF. CDR3 DNA sequence: TGTGCCAGCAGCCCGACAGGCGCCAACACTGAAGCTTTCTTT.

This chain joins TRBV30 and TRBJ1-2; the match to TRBD1 covers 9 bases. The CDR3 is 19 amino acids. V shed 3 bases, J shed 2 bases, and the junction held 19 bases outside the gene matches. In germline, CDR1 is GTSNPN, CDR2 SVGIG (reference sequence). The CDR3 DNA reads TGTGCCTGGAGGGTCCATCCGGGACAGGGCCTTCGGGGGAACTATGGCTACACCTTC. Translating gives CAWRVHPGQGLRGNYGYTF.

This clone turned up a few times. Germline is not matched at one junction end, which may reflect a read error. The chain uses TRBV28 and TRBJ1-6, with 8 bases that match TRBD1. The CDR3 length is 12 residues. Looked up from germline, CDR1 is MDHEN and CDR2 is SYDVKM. The CDR3 loop is CASSLAWGQVEF. In DNA form, the CDR3 reads TGTGCCAGCAGTTTAGCCTGGGGACAGGTAGAGTTT.

This clone was recorded a few times. J is TRBJ2-7 and V is TRBV27; TRBD2 matches 7 bases. The germline CDR1 and CDR2 sequences are MNHEY and SMNVEV (reference sequence). J gave up 0 bases and V 3 bases, and 2 bases lay outside the gene matches. This CDR3 contains 14 residues. The CDR3 here is CASSLREGSYEQYF. The DNA for the CDR3 is TGTGCCAGCAGTTTGAGGGAGGGCTCCTACGAGCAGTACTTC.

This clone was counted only a few times. At one end, the junction sequence differs from germline, possibly due to a read error. This chain connects TRBV7-9 to TRBJ2-7; TRBD2 matches at 7 bases. The V gene's germline CDR1 is SEHNR and CDR2 FQNEAQ (reference sequence). This CDR3 has 14 amino acids. DNA of the CDR3: TGTGCCAGCAGCCTAGCGGTCCTCGGGTACGAGCAGTACTTC. Encoded protein: CASSLAVLGYEQYF.

A single count supports this clone. This chain links TRBV11-3 with TRBJ2-1; tentative D call: TRBD2 (6 bases). The V end lost 11 bases, the J end lost 4 bases, and 15 bases lay between the germline ends. This CDR3 region has 13 residues. CDR1 is SGHNT and CDR2 is YENEEA in the germline V gene. The CDR3 nucleotides are TGTGCCGCCCCGGAGGGAGAATACAATGAGCAGTTCTTC. Translated: CAAPEGEYNEQFF.

The chain joins TRBV11-2 to TRBJ2-1, with D unclear. The CDR3 is made up of 15 amino acids. CDR1 is SGHAT and CDR2 is FQNNGV in the germline V gene. Trimming cost V 2 bases and J 1 base, with 9 bases left between them. The CDR3 DNA follows: TGTGCCAGCAGCTTACTTGCGTCTTCCTACAATGAGCAGTTCTTC. It specifies CASSLLASSYNEQFF.